The 20 T cell receptor beta chains below were found in one sample sequenced in a study of OX40 agonist ivuxolimab in advanced cancers. The library was made by the immunoSEQ multiplex PCR assay. TCRdb's version of the immuneACCESS table is confined to in-frame rearrangements and falls short of the full clone set. An unresolved V gene accounts for under half of the shortfall where checked; the remainder is of unknown origin. This sample holds about 61,000 clones; roughly 87% were observed only once. The leading ten clones occupy 3.4% of the sample. The sequencing used CD4+ or CD8+ T cells sorted from blood, collected in a trial of the OX40 agonist ivuxolimab. The receptors here all came from an adult with an advanced solid tumor such as melanoma, head and neck, liver or kidney cancer.

The rearrangement links TRBV7-8 to TRBJ2-5; TRBD1 matches 8 bases. The V gene end was trimmed by 0 bases and the J gene end by 2 bases; junction bases not matched to a gene: 2. This CDR3 contains 15 residues. Germline CDR1 is SGHVS and CDR2 is FQNEAQ. As DNA, the CDR3 is TGTGCCAGCAGCTTAGCCCAGGGGGCTCAAGAGACCCAGTACTTC. Residues: CASSLAQGAQETQYF.

The chain carries TRBV4-2 and TRBJ1-6; D may be TRBD1 (5 bases). Trimming took off 4 bases at V and 5 bases at J, with 15 bases between the two ends. Germline V gene lookup returns CDR1 LGHNA and CDR2 YNFKEQ. This CDR3 is built from 16 residues. The CDR3 DNA reads TGTGCCAGCAGCCGGCTAGATAGGGGAGATAATTCACCCCTCCACTTT. Translating it yields CASSRLDRGDNSPLHF.

The gene calls are TRBV7-2 and TRBJ2-7; the D gene is possibly TRBD1 (6 bases). Trimming removed 6 bases at V and 7 bases at J, with 19 bases between. Germline V gene sequence: CDR1 SGHTA, CDR2 FQGNSA. The CDR3 length is 14 residues. This CDR3 is CASSRNVGAREQYF. CDR3 bases: TGTGCCAGCAGTCGAAATGTGGGGGCGAGAGAGCAGTACTTC.

J is TRBJ1-5 and V is TRBV6-6; no clear D gene. The CDR3 loop spans 15 amino acids. Germline assignment: CDR1 MNHNY and CDR2 SVGAGI (reference sequence). V dropped 0 bases and J dropped 9 bases, with 15 bases sitting between them. The CDR3 DNA reads TGTGCCAGCAGTTACTCGACGTTAATGGGTGCGCCCCAGCATTTT. It codes for CASSYSTLMGAPQHF.

This clone was detected only a few times. CDR3: CATSRELGAVPDTQYF. Here the CDR3 DNA reads TGTGCCACCAGCAGAGAATTAGGGGCGGTCCCAGATACGCAGTATTTT. This chain uses TRBV15 with TRBJ2-3; perhaps TRBD1 as D (5 bases). The CDR3 is made up of 16 amino acids. V lost 0 bases, J lost 4 bases, and 14 bases lay in between. CDR1 is LNHNV, CDR2 YYDKDF, per germline (reference sequence).

This chain connects TRBV5-1 to TRBJ1-4; D unresolved. Germline loops: CDR1 SGHRS, CDR2 YFSETQ. V gave up 0 bases and J gave up 7 bases, with 7 bases separating them. This CDR3 region has 13 residues. CDR3: CASSLDYGEKLFF. CDR3 sequence (DNA): TGCGCCAGCAGCTTGGACTACGGTGAAAAACTGTTTTTT.

The J gene is TRBJ1-2, the V gene TRBV7-2; no reliable D call. The CDR3 length is 17 residues. V lost 1 base to trimming and J lost 6 bases, with 21 bases between them. The germline V gene encodes CDR1 SGHTA and CDR2 FQGNSA. The CDR3 loop is CASSLEVGSTNSDGYTF. The DNA of the CDR3 is TGTGCCAGCAGCTTAGAGGTGGGGTCGACAAATTCGGATGGCTACACCTTC.

The chain combines TRBV7-2 with TRBJ1-6; TRBD1 matches 10 bases. Germline V gene data show CDR1 as SGHTA and CDR2 as FQGNSA. J was trimmed by 5 bases and V by 5 bases; bases with no gene match: 9. The CDR3 is made up of 17 amino acids. In DNA, the CDR3 is TGTGCCAGCAGCCCTAGTCGACAGGGGGCGAATAATTCACCCCTCCACTTT. Protein sequence: CASSPSRQGANNSPLHF.

V usage is TRBV5-8 and J usage is TRBJ1-2; TRBD1 is a possible D gene (5 bases). Germline V gives CDR1 SGHTS, CDR2 YDEGEE. The V gene lost 4 bases and the J gene lost 8 bases, with 12 bases spanning the gap. The CDR3 length is 12 residues. Written as DNA, the CDR3 is TGTGCCAGCAGCACGGGACCTACCGGCTACACCTTC. Its translation is CASSTGPTGYTF.

The chain's CDR3 is CASSQDQSVNYGYTF. As DNA, the CDR3 is TGCGCCAGCAGCCAAGATCAGTCAGTGAACTATGGCTACACCTTC. The V gene is TRBV4-1, the J gene TRBJ1-2; the D is unclear. V shed 0 bases and J shed 2 bases, with 10 bases lying between them. The CDR3 is 15 amino acids. Germline V gene data show CDR1 as MGHRA and CDR2 as YSYEKL.

This chain links TRBV11-3 with TRBJ1-2, with D possibly being TRBD1 (5 bases). The length of the CDR3 is 12 residues. Trimming took off 5 bases at V and 4 bases at J, with 8 bases between the two ends. Per the germline V gene, CDR1 is SGHNT and CDR2 is YENEEA. The CDR3 here is CASSLRGYGYTF. CDR3 nucleotide sequence: TGTGCCAGCAGCCTAAGGGGCTATGGCTACACCTTC.

The chain has TRBV28 and TRBJ1-3; D is possibly TRBD1 (5 bases). Germline V gene sequence: CDR1 MDHEN, CDR2 SYDVKM. This CDR3 region has 16 residues. V was cut by 2 bases and J by 4 bases, with 15 bases left in between. In DNA form, the CDR3 reads TGTGCCAGCAGTTTACCCTCAGGGAGAAAAGGAAACACCATATATTTT. Its protein product is CASSLPSGRKGNTIYF.

The DNA for the CDR3 is TGTGCCAGCAGTCCCCGGGCCGGGGGGGCAAACACCGGGGAGCTGTTTTTT. It specifies CASSPRAGGANTGELFF. This chain links TRBV7-8 with TRBJ2-2, with 8 bases fitting TRBD2. V shed 6 bases, J shed 2 bases, and the junction held 11 bases outside the gene matches. The CDR3 runs to 17 residues. The germline CDR1 and CDR2 sequences are SGHVS and FQNEAQ.

The genes are TRBV6-5 and TRBJ2-4, with no clear D. Germline V gives CDR1 MNHEY, CDR2 SVGAGI. V lost 5 bases and J 8 bases, leaving 10 bases between the germline ends. This CDR3 has 12 amino acids. The CDR3 loop is CASSTPEDIQYF. CDR3 DNA: TGTGCCAGCAGTACACCAGAGGACATTCAGTACTTC.

This chain links TRBV4-3 with TRBJ2-7, with D maybe TRBD2 (6 bases). This CDR3 comprises 16 residues. The V end lost 0 bases, the J end lost 4 bases, and 16 bases lay between the germline ends. Germline loops: CDR1 LGHNA, CDR2 YSLEER. CDR3 nucleotides: TGCGCCAGCAGCCAAGAGTGGGGAGGAAGGGCTTACGAGCAGTACTTC. Translating it yields CASSQEWGGRAYEQYF.

This chain joins TRBV7-3 and TRBJ1-5, with D hard to call. Per the germline V gene, CDR1 is SGHTA and CDR2 is FQGTGA. The CDR3 is made up of 13 amino acids. V gave up 0 bases and J gave up 4 bases, with 4 bases separating them. The CDR3 protein is CASSLTPNQPQHF. The CDR3 bases are TGTGCCAGCAGCTTAACCCCTAATCAGCCCCAGCATTTT.

The CDR3 nucleotides are TGTGCCAGCAGGTGGACAGGGTGCTATGGCTACACCTTC. Its protein product is CASRWTGCYGYTF. V gene TRBV21-1 combines with J gene TRBJ1-2; the table's TRBD1 call for D was not verified on the DNA. TRBV21-1 is noted as a pseudogene. The CDR3 runs to 13 residues.

The V and J genes are TRBV19 and TRBJ2-5; possible D gene TRBD2, 6 bases. V was cut by 7 bases and J by 0 bases, with 15 bases left in between. The V gene's germline CDR1 is LNHDA and CDR2 SQIVND (reference sequence). This CDR3 is built from 15 residues. The CDR3 DNA reads TGTGCCAGTACCAAGGGAGGAGGGAACCAAGAGACCCAGTACTTC. Encoded protein: CASTKGGGNQETQYF. Drawing the rest from reference TRBV19 and TRBJ2-5, the complete variable domain is DGGITQSPKYLFRKEGQNVTLSCEQNLNHDAMYWYRQDPGQGLRLIYYSQIVNDFQKGDIAEGYSVSREKKESFPLTVTSAQKNPTAFYLCASTKGGGNQETQYFGPGTRLLVL.

The chain has TRBV6-5 and TRBJ1-1; TRBD1 is a possible D gene (6 bases). The CDR3 consists of 13 residues. Trimming stripped 6 bases from V and 5 bases from J, with 13 bases between. The V gene's germline CDR1 is MNHEY and CDR2 SVGAGI. CDR3 coding DNA: TGTGCCAGCAGGGACAGTAGCAATACTGAAGCTTTCTTT. Translated, it gives CASRDSSNTEAFF.

This clone was seen only a few times. J is TRBJ2-2 and V is TRBV5-1; 7 positions match TRBD1. The germline V gene has CDR1 SGHRS and CDR2 YFSETQ. CDR3 length: 16 residues. The J segment lost 0 bases and the V segment lost 4 bases, leaving 6 bases of the junction unmatched. The chain's CDR3 is CASSPRQGANTGELFF. As DNA, the CDR3 is TGCGCCAGCAGCCCCAGACAGGGTGCGAACACCGGGGAGCTGTTTTTT.